This TCR beta chain was retrieved from a study of cytomegalovirus exposure and HLA in healthy donors. The CDR3 extends over 18 amino acids. Trimming left V 5 bases short and J 0 bases short, with 17 bases between. Per germline, CDR1 SNHLY and CDR2 FYNNEI. PCR involved 60 Vbeta and 13 Jbeta primers. Measured with immunoSEQ multiplex PCR; TCRdb has only the in-frame clones, and not every one. Among 90,000 to 95,000 clones listed, around 80% were seen once. The chain combines TRBV2 with TRBJ2-6, with D possibly being TRBD2 (5 bases). The sequencing input was PBMCs. This TCR was recovered from a male donor in good health and CMV-seropositive. In DNA, the CDR3 is TGTGCCAGCAGTTTCACCGAGACGGGAAGCTCTGGGGCCAACGTCCTGACTTTC. Its translation: CASSFTETGSSGANVLTF.